Listed below are T cell receptor beta chains from one sample, sequenced in a study of T cell repertoires in cytomegalovirus infection. These TCRs' antigens remain unknown. TCRdb passed the reads through MiXCR, listing each CDR3 protein once. The table includes some 200,000 distinct CDR3 sequences, roughly two fifths detected once. The sequencing here drew on CD8+ T cells from cultured PBMCs, taken from culture after CMV antigen stimulation. The receptors come from a human donor in good health (CMV status not recorded). Some clones in this sample may be carry-over from other donors' samples. The CDR3 runs from the conserved cysteine through the conserved F or W. A D gene is named only where the DNA matches it firmly. Not every row has a clone size; where given, it reads once, few, many or a size class.

D | J | size | V | CDR3 | DNA
TRBD1 | TRBJ2-4 | - | TRBV12-3/TRBV12-4 | CASSTGQGAENIQYF | TGTGCCAGCTCGACGGGACAGGGGGCAGAAAACATTCAGTACTTC
- | TRBJ2-1 | few | TRBV11-1 | CASSLAPGSYNEQFF | TGTGCCAGCAGCTTAGCGCCAGGAAGCTACAATGAGCAGTTCTTC
- | TRBJ2-7 | few | TRBV14 | CASSQVSYPYEQYF | TGTGCCAGCAGCCAAGTTTCCTACCCCTACGAGCAGTACTTC
- | TRBJ1-2 | many | TRBV7-8 | CASSLGGAGYGYTF | TGTGCCAGCAGCTTGGGGGGGGCCGGCTATGGCTACACCTTC
- | TRBJ2-5 | few | TRBV5-6 | CASSWTGGKETQYF | TGTGCCAGCAGTTGGACAGGAGGGAAGGAGACCCAGTACTTC
- | TRBJ2-5 | - | TRBV6-6 | CASSYSGRGRETQYF | TGTGCCAGCAGTTACTCGGGCAGGGGGAGGGAGACCCAGTACTTC
- | TRBJ1-2 | few | TRBV4-1 | CASSQEQGKEGYTF | TGCGCCAGCAGCCAAGAGCAGGGCAAAGAGGGCTACACCTTC
- | TRBJ2-7 | few | TRBV7-4 | CASSLELGGGYEQYF | TGTGCCAGCAGCTTAGAGCTAGGCGGAGGGTACGAGCAGTACTTC
- | TRBJ2-7 | - | TRBV7-4 | CASSGLSYEQYF | TGTGCCAGCTCTGGGCTCTCCTACGAGCAGTACTTC
TRBD1 | TRBJ1-6 | - | TRBV20-1 | CSARRDSSNSPLHF | TGCAGTGCTAGGAGGGACAGTTCTAATTCACCCCTCCACTTT
TRBD2 | TRBJ2-2 | many | TRBV7-8 | CASSYGTSGGARTGELFF | TGTGCCAGCAGCTACGGGACTAGCGGGGGGGCGCGAACCGGGGAGCTGTTTTTT
- | TRBJ2-3 | - | TRBV19 | CASSYRTDTQYF | TGTGCCAGTTCATACCGGACAGATACGCAGTATTTT
- | TRBJ1-5 | - | TRBV5-4 | CASSSAPFQPQHF | TGTGCCAGCAGCTCTGCCCCCTTCCAGCCCCAGCATTTT
- | TRBJ2-2 | many | TRBV7-8 | CASSLDSLITGELFF | TGTGCCAGCAGCTTAGACTCGCTGATCACCGGGGAGCTGTTTTTT
- | TRBJ2-5 | - | TRBV7-3 | CASSPRALSGVETQYF | TGTGCCAGCAGCCCGAGGGCCCTGTCTGGCGTGGAGACCCAGTACTTC
- | TRBJ2-3 | few | TRBV7-2 | CASSQAPSFRTDTQYF | TGTGCCAGCAGCCAGGCACCCTCGTTCCGCACAGATACGCAGTATTTT
TRBD2 | TRBJ2-3 | many | TRBV7-8 | CASSLAESGREGVLNTQYF | TGTGCCAGCAGCTTAGCAGAGTCGGGTCGGGAGGGCGTTCTAAATACGCAGTATTTT
TRBD2 | TRBJ2-3 | few | TRBV11-2 | CASSLALADPSTDTQYF | TGTGCCAGCAGCTTGGCACTAGCGGACCCCAGCACAGATACGCAGTATTTT
TRBD1 | TRBJ2-1 | few | TRBV12-5 | CASGLQGALRGQFF | TGTGCTAGTGGTTTACAGGGGGCACTCCGCGGGCAGTTCTTC
TRBD2 | TRBJ2-1 | few | TRBV7-1 | CASSSGLAVDEQFF | TGTGCCAGCAGCTCGGGACTAGCGGTAGATGAGCAGTTCTTC
TRBD2 | TRBJ2-1 | - | TRBV7-8 | CASSLDSSGGAAYNEQFF | TGTGCCAGCAGCTTAGATAGTAGCGGGGGGGCCGCCTACAATGAGCAGTTCTTC
- | TRBJ1-2 | - | TRBV7-9 | CASTSSIRNYGYTF | TGTGCCAGCACCTCGAGCATTCGCAACTATGGCTACACCTTC
- | TRBJ1-2 | - | TRBV7-4 | CASSLPGNGYTF | TGTGCCAGCAGCCTCCCCGGGAATGGCTACACCTTC
TRBD1 | TRBJ1-1 | few | TRBV11-2 | CASSTHRGDTEAFF | TGTGCCAGCAGCACCCACAGGGGAGACACTGAAGCTTTCTTT
- | TRBJ1-4 | few | TRBV7-6 | CASSENLNEKLFF | TGTGCCAGCAGTGAGAACCTAAATGAAAAACTGTTTTTT
- | TRBJ2-1 | - | TRBV7-3 | CASSPGVGLGNEQFF | TGTGCCAGCAGCCCCGGTGTGGGGCTCGGAAATGAGCAGTTCTTC
- | TRBJ1-5 | once | TRBV15 | CATSRDARIWEPQHF | TGTGCCACCAGCAGAGATGCAAGGATCTGGGAGCCCCAGCATTTT
- | TRBJ2-7 | - | TRBV6-8 | CASSITPTRYYEQYF | TGTGCCAGCAGTATAACCCCCACTCGGTACTACGAGCAGTACTTC
TRBD1 | TRBJ1-1 | - | TRBV6-6 | CASRQGRYQSSTEAFF | TGTGCCAGCCGACAGGGCCGGTACCAATCCAGCACTGAAGCTTTCTTT
- | TRBJ2-7 | - | TRBV7-9 | CASSLRQGNNEQYF | TGTGCCAGCAGCTTACGCCAGGGGAATAACGAGCAGTACTTC
- | TRBJ2-7 | - | TRBV29-1 | CSVERTDNSYEQYF | TGCAGCGTTGAACGGACAGACAACTCCTACGAGCAGTACTTC
TRBD1 | TRBJ2-3 | few | TRBV12-3/TRBV12-4 | CASSQSGTDTDTQYF | TGTGCCAGCAGTCAATCCGGGACAGACACAGATACGCAGTATTTT
- | TRBJ2-2 | - | TRBV6-1 | CASSEAYWRYTGELFF | TGTGCCAGCAGTGAAGCGTATTGGCGGTACACCGGGGAGCTGTTTTTT
TRBD1 | TRBJ2-1 | few | TRBV7-9 | CASSPRQGPSINEQFF | TGTGCCAGCAGCCCCCGACAGGGCCCCTCCATCAATGAGCAGTTCTTC
- | TRBJ1-1 | few | TRBV10-2 | CASSDWKSTEAFF | TGCGCCAGCAGTGATTGGAAGTCCACTGAAGCTTTCTTT
- | TRBJ1-2 | - | TRBV6-6 | CASSYSEGYGYTF | TGTGCCAGCAGTTACTCTGAGGGTTATGGCTACACCTTC
- | TRBJ2-3 | - | TRBV7-3 | CASSLWGLITDTQYF | TGTGCCAGCAGCTTATGGGGGCTTATCACAGATACGCAGTATTTT
TRBD2 | TRBJ2-5 | - | TRBV7-2 | CASSLGRGREETQYF | TGTGCCAGCAGCTTAGGGCGGGGGAGAGAAGAGACCCAGTACTTC
TRBD1 | TRBJ1-4 | few | TRBV7-9 | CASSSRDSATNEKLFF | TGTGCCAGCAGCTCCCGGGACAGTGCAACTAATGAAAAACTGTTTTTT
TRBD2 | TRBJ2-2 | - | TRBV20-1 | CSARAPHRLAAGELFF | TGCAGTGCTAGAGCCCCCCATAGACTAGCAGCGGGGGAGCTGTTTTTT
TRBD2 | TRBJ2-5 | - | TRBV11-2 | CASSPPGLAGGETQYF | TGTGCCAGCAGCCCTCCGGGACTAGCGGGAGGAGAGACCCAGTACTTC
TRBD2 | TRBJ2-7 | - | TRBV12-3/TRBV12-4 | CASSSSGRYSYEQYF | TGTGCCAGCAGCTCTAGCGGGAGGTACTCCTACGAGCAGTACTTC
- | TRBJ1-4 | once | TRBV14 | CASSQERGTHEKLFF | TGTGCCAGCAGCCAAGAACGGGGCACTCATGAAAAACTGTTTTTT
TRBD1 | TRBJ1-1 | - | TRBV5-1 | CASSRKQGTRNTEAFF | TGCGCCAGCAGCCGCAAACAGGGGACCCGAAACACTGAAGCTTTCTTT
- | TRBJ2-1 | - | TRBV28 | CASTHAYLALGHGQFF | TGTGCCAGCACCCATGCGTATCTAGCACTAGGCCATGGGCAGTTCTTC
- | TRBJ2-7 | - | TRBV4-2 | CASSQDPLGATAYDEQYF | TGTGCCAGCAGCCAAGATCCCCTAGGGGCCACAGCCTATGACGAGCAGTACTTC
- | TRBJ2-2 | few | TRBV11-2 | CASSLPISGNTGELFF | TGTGCCAGCAGCTTACCCATTAGCGGGAACACCGGGGAGCTGTTTTTT
TRBD2 | TRBJ2-5 | few | TRBV3-1 | CASSQAVGRGADQETQYF | TGTGCCAGCAGCCAAGCAGTGGGGCGGGGGGCCGACCAAGAGACCCAGTACTTC